The 30 T cell receptor beta chains listed next were all sequenced from one sample in a study of shared clonotypes between healthy human individuals. Profiled with immunoSEQ multiplex PCR; TCRdb holds only in-frame clones, not every one. The table has about half a million clones, about 85% seen once. The sample was PBMCs. These receptors were taken from a woman aged 40 to 50 in good health. Some clones in this sample may be carry-over from other donors' samples.

This clone was seen many times. The chain is built from TRBV7-2 and TRBJ1-4; D possibly corresponds to TRBD1 (6 bases). Trimming stripped 0 bases from V and 8 bases from J, with 13 bases between. The CDR3 extends over 15 amino acids. The V gene's germline CDR1 is SGHTA and CDR2 FQGNSA. CDR3 loop: CASSLAGAGNEKLFF. The DNA for the CDR3 is TGTGCCAGCAGCTTAGCGGGGGCGGGGAACGAAAAACTGTTTTTT. Full variable domain (missing parts from reference TRBV7-2 and TRBJ1-4): GAGVSQSPSNKVTEKGKDVELRCDPISGHTALYWYRQSLGQGLEFLIYFQGNSAPDKSGLPSDRFSAERTGGSVSTLTIQRTQQEDSAVYLCASSLAGAGNEKLFFGSGTQLSVL.

This chain uses TRBV19 with TRBJ2-7; 12 nucleotides align to TRBD2. The CDR3 spans 15 residues. The V gene end was trimmed by 8 bases and the J gene end by 4 bases; junction bases not matched to a gene: 9. In germline, CDR1 is LNHDA, CDR2 SQIVND (reference sequence). Here the CDR3 DNA reads TGTGCCAGTTCTCCGACTAGCGGGAGATTGTACGAGCAGTACTTC. It codes for CASSPTSGRLYEQYF.

J is TRBJ1-5 and V is TRBV7-9; D remains unclear. The CDR3 has 12 residues. Looked up from germline, CDR1 is SEHNR and CDR2 is FQNEAQ (reference sequence). V lost 5 bases to trimming and J lost 7 bases, with 9 bases between them. The CDR3 sequence: CASSVLDQPQHF. DNA of the CDR3: TGTGCCAGCAGCGTACTGGACCAGCCCCAGCATTTT.

This clone has just a few counts. The rearrangement joins TRBV28 to TRBJ2-7; D may correspond to TRBD1 or TRBD2 (6 bases each). The germline gives CDR1 MDHEN, CDR2 SYDVKM. The CDR3 is 14 residues long. V lost 6 bases to trimming and J lost 0 bases, with 12 bases between them. CDR3 loop: CASRGAGHSYEQYF. As DNA, the CDR3 is TGTGCCAGCAGGGGGGCGGGACACTCCTACGAGCAGTACTTC.

The chain uses TRBV25-1 and TRBJ1-5; D not certain. The CDR3 extends over 14 amino acids. The V gene's germline CDR1 is MGHDK and CDR2 SYGVNS. Trimming removed 6 bases at V and 5 bases at J, with 14 bases between. The CDR3 bases are TGTGCCAGCAGCTCCCCGGGGTACCATCAGCCCCAGCATTTT. This codes for CASSSPGYHQPQHF.

V usage is TRBV27 and J usage is TRBJ2-7; TRBD1 matches 9 bases. Germline V gene lookup returns CDR1 MNHEY and CDR2 SMNVEV (reference sequence). This CDR3 has 15 amino acids. The trim removed 4 bases at V and 0 bases at J, leaving 4 bases unmatched. The CDR3 spells CASSSRQGGSYEQYF. The CDR3 DNA reads as TGTGCCAGCAGTTCCCGACAGGGGGGCTCCTACGAGCAGTACTTC.

The chain has TRBV6-1 and TRBJ2-7; 7 bases are shared with TRBD2. Germline CDR1 and CDR2: MNHNS and SASEGT. Unmatched junction bases numbered 12, after V lost 4 bases and J lost 6 bases. This CDR3 has 15 residues. CDR3 nucleotides: TGTGCCAGCAGTGTCCAGGCGGGAGTGGAAGTCGAGCAGTACTTC. This encodes CASSVQAGVEVEQYF.

This chain links TRBV2 with TRBJ1-4, with D possibly TRBD1 on 5 matching bases. Germline V gene data show CDR1 as SNHLY and CDR2 as FYNNEI. Between the trimmed V and J ends, which lost 11 bases and 3 bases, there was a span of 16 bases. The CDR3 totals 14 residues. CDR3 amino acids: CAGTPRTSNEKLFF. The CDR3, as DNA: TGTGCCGGGACCCCCCGAACCTCTAATGAAAAACTGTTTTTT.

The chain couples TRBV7-3 to TRBJ2-7; maybe TRBD2 (5 bases). CDR3 size: 14 residues. V was shortened by 1 base and J by 0 bases, with 7 bases between the two germline ends. Germline assignment: CDR1 SGHTA and CDR2 FQGTGA. The CDR3 DNA follows: TGTGCCAGCAGCTTAAGTCGGGGCTCCTACGAGCAGTACTTC. Its protein product is CASSLSRGSYEQYF.

The chain combines TRBV5-1 with TRBJ2-2; 7 nucleotides line up with TRBD2. The germline V gene encodes CDR1 SGHRS and CDR2 YFSETQ. This CDR3 comprises 15 residues. V was clipped by 1 base and J by 0 bases; unmatched bases: 0. CDR3 sequence (DNA): TGCGCCAGCAGCTTGCGGGGGGCGAACACCGGGGAGCTGTTTTTT. Translated: CASSLRGANTGELFF.

On this clone: It is likely a read error: a sequence one base away is far more abundant. CDR3 protein: CASSDSGENTGEPFF. CDR3 DNA: TGTGCCAGCAGTGACTCTGGGGAGAACACCGGGGAGCCGTTTTTT. The rearrangement links TRBV6-4 to TRBJ2-2; a possible D gene is TRBD2 (5 bases). Germline-derived CDR1 and CDR2 are MRHNA and SNTAGT. The CDR3 has 15 residues.

This rearrangement joins TRBV30 to TRBJ1-2, with D possibly being TRBD1 (6 bases). The V end lost 3 bases, the J end lost 6 bases, and 17 bases lay between the germline ends. The germline CDR1 and CDR2 sequences are GTSNPN and SVGIG (reference sequence). The CDR3 runs 14 residues. CDR3 region: CAWSRLFAGDGYTF. The CDR3 nucleotides read TGTGCCTGGAGCAGACTGTTTGCAGGGGATGGCTACACCTTC.

The genes are TRBV7-8 and TRBJ2-7, with 7 bases that match TRBD1. Germline assignment: CDR1 SGHVS and CDR2 FQNEAQ. Germline trimming cut 5 bases from V and 8 bases from J; bases unmatched to any gene: 9. This CDR3 contains 13 residues. The CDR3, as DNA: TGTGCCAGCAGCCCGACAGGGATTGGGAAGCAGTACTTC. As protein: CASSPTGIGKQYF. The variable domain in full, completed from reference TRBV7-8 and TRBJ2-7, reads GAGVSQSPRYKVAKRGQDVALRCDPISGHVSLFWYQQALGQGPEFLTYFQNEAQLDKSGLPSDRFFAERPEGSVSTLKIQRTQQEDSAVYLCASSPTGIGKQYFGPGTRLTVT.

J is TRBJ1-4 and V is TRBV28, with D perhaps matching TRBD1 (6 bases). There are 14 residues in the CDR3. V lost 7 bases, J lost 6 bases, and 15 bases lay in between. Germline CDR1 MDHEN, CDR2 SYDVKM. For the CDR3, the DNA is TGTGCCAGCAATCCGGGGGGCGCATATGAAAAACTGTTTTTT. As protein: CASNPGGAYEKLFF.

The V gene is TRBV7-8, the J gene TRBJ2-7, with 14 nucleotides matching TRBD2. Per the germline V gene, CDR1 is SGHVS and CDR2 is FQNEAQ. V lost 2 bases to trimming and J lost 12 bases; unmatched junction nucleotides: 9. The CDR3 runs to 15 residues. CDR3 in amino acids: CASSLPPGLAGEVYF. CDR3 sequence (DNA): TGTGCCAGCAGCTTACCCCCGGGACTAGCGGGAGAGGTGTACTTC.

The rearrangement links TRBV9 to TRBJ2-1; 7 nucleotides agree with TRBD2. The germline CDR1 and CDR2 sequences are SGDLS and YYNGEE. The CDR3 covers 16 residues. V was clipped by 6 bases and J by 8 bases; unmatched bases: 17. In DNA form, the CDR3 reads TGTGCCAGCACGGGGAAAGGGGAGGGCCGTGTGGATGAGCAGTTCTTC. Amino acid sequence: CASTGKGEGRVDEQFF.

The rearrangement links TRBV7-3 to TRBJ1-1, with a possible D match to TRBD1 (6 bases). This CDR3 comprises 15 residues. Germline V gene sequence: CDR1 SGHTA, CDR2 FQGTGA. V lost 0 bases and J 6 bases, leaving 14 bases between the germline ends. DNA for the CDR3: TGTGCCAGCAGCTTAACGCCCCGGGGGCGCGCTGAAGCTTTCTTT. It yields the protein CASSLTPRGRAEAFF. The full variable domain, with the rest looked up from reference TRBV7-3 and TRBJ1-1, is GAGVSQTPSNKVTEKGKYVELRCDPISGHTALYWYRQSLGQGPEFLIYFQGTGAADDSGLPNDRFFAVRPEGSVSTLKIQRTERGDSAVYLCASSLTPRGRAEAFFGQGTRLTVV.

This clone was counted a few times. The V call is TRBV5-1, the J call TRBJ2-3; 8 nucleotides agree with TRBD2. The germline CDR1 and CDR2 sequences are SGHRS and YFSETQ. CDR3 size: 16 residues. V shed 4 bases and J 5 bases; nucleotides not matched to a gene: 12. CDR3 amino acids: CASSAGGTSRGDTQYF. In nucleotides, the CDR3 is TGCGCCAGCAGCGCTGGAGGGACTAGTAGAGGAGATACGCAGTATTTT.

The chain combines TRBV10-2 with TRBJ1-1; tentatively, D is TRBD1 (6 bases). Trimming took off 2 bases at V and 4 bases at J, with 11 bases between the two ends. CDR1 and CDR2 (germline): WSHSY, SAAADI. This CDR3 contains 14 residues. CDR3 DNA: TGCGCCAGCAGTGAGCCGGGGGCGGCCACTGAAGCTTTCTTT. Its protein is CASSEPGAATEAFF.

Concerning this clone itself: It is likely a read error: a sequence one base away is far more abundant. At the DNA level, this CDR3 is encoded by other sequences in the same sample as well. V usage is TRBV5-1 and J usage is TRBJ2-2, with D perhaps TRBD1 (5 bases). Per germline, CDR1 SGHRS and CDR2 YFSETQ. The CDR3 runs 15 residues. V lost 1 base and J 5 bases, leaving 12 bases between the germline ends. DNA of the CDR3: TGCGCCAGCAGCTTGATGTCCAGGGATACCGGGGAGCTGTTTTTT. As protein: CASSLMSRDTGELFF.

This clone turned up a few times. This probably arose from a read error, given a far larger clone one base away. V is TRBV6-1 and J is TRBJ1-1; perhaps TRBD1 as D (5 bases). Germline lookup yields CDR1 MNHNS and CDR2 SASEGT. The CDR3 totals 14 residues. The chain's CDR3 is CASSEGEETAEALF. The CDR3 DNA sequence: TGTGCCAGCAGTGAAGGGGAGGAGACAGCGGAAGCTCTCTTT.

The chain has TRBV15 and TRBJ2-1; possible D gene TRBD2, 5 bases. Trimming removed 8 bases at V and 7 bases at J, with 18 bases between. This CDR3 has 14 residues. The V gene's germline CDR1 is LNHNV and CDR2 YYDKDF (reference sequence). The CDR3 sequence: CATGRGRSTNEQFF. The CDR3 nucleotides read TGTGCCACCGGTCGGGGAAGGAGCACGAATGAGCAGTTCTTC.

This chain connects TRBV28 to TRBJ2-1, with 11 bases lining up with TRBD2. V lost 3 bases and J lost 6; bases outside the gene matches: 10. The CDR3 runs to 17 residues. The germline V gene has CDR1 MDHEN and CDR2 SYDVKM. The CDR3 protein is CASSFVAGTSGTNEQFF. The CDR3 coding sequence is TGTGCCAGCAGTTTCGTAGCGGGGACTAGCGGTACCAATGAGCAGTTCTTC. The full variable domain, in which reference TRBV28 and TRBJ2-1 provide the parts outside the CDR3, is DVKVTQSSRYLVKRTGEKVFLECVQDMDHENMFWYRQDPGLGLRLIYFSYDVKMKEKGDIPEGYSVSREKKERFSLILESASTNQTSMYLCASSFVAGTSGTNEQFFGPGTRLTVL.

To note about this clone: The same CDR3 arises from other DNA sequences in this sample as well. The chain joins TRBV15 to TRBJ1-2; maybe TRBD1 (6 bases). The CDR3 runs 14 residues. Germline-derived CDR1 and CDR2 are LNHNV and YYDKDF (reference sequence). V was pared by 0 bases and J by 8 bases, with 13 bases between. This chain's CDR3 is CATSRDVGGRGYTF. For the CDR3, the DNA is TGTGCCACCAGCAGAGATGTGGGGGGGCGGGGCTACACCTTC.

A remark on this clone: A much larger clone differs from this one at a single base, so this may be a read error. CDR3 sequence reads: CATDDRAFNNEQFF. In DNA, the CDR3 is TGTGCCACCGATGACAGGGCGTTTAACAATGAGCAGTTCTTC. The chain uses TRBV7-9 and TRBJ2-1, with TRBD1 matching 7 bases. Germline CDR1 reads SEHNR; CDR2 reads FQNEAQ (reference sequence). With 10 bases clipped from V and 5 bases from J, the junction kept 11 bases outside the gene matches. The CDR3 has 14 amino acids. The full variable domain, in which reference TRBV7-9 and TRBJ2-1 provide the parts outside the CDR3, is DTGVSQNPRHKITKRGQNVTFRCDPISEHNRLYWYRQTLGQGPEFLTYFQNEAQLEKSRLLSDRFSAERPKGSFSTLEIQRTEQGDSAMYLCATDDRAFNNEQFFGPGTRLTVL.

The chain uses TRBV5-4 and TRBJ2-1; D gene ambiguous. This CDR3 comprises 13 residues. V lost 5 bases and J 6 bases, leaving 12 bases between the germline ends. Germline V gene sequence: CDR1 SGHNT, CDR2 YYREEE (reference sequence). The CDR3 DNA sequence: TGTGCCAGCAGTAAGTGGGAATCCAATGAGCAGTTCTTC. Amino acids: CASSKWESNEQFF. Supplemented by reference TRBV5-4 and TRBJ2-1, the full variable domain reads ETGVTQSPTHLIKTRGQQVTLRCSSQSGHNTVSWYQQALGQGPQFIFQYYREEENGRGNFPPRFSGLQFPNYSSELNVNALELDDSALYLCASSKWESNEQFFGPGTRLTVL.

The J gene is TRBJ2-2, the V gene TRBV6-1; 8 bases are shared with TRBD1. Trimming took 3 bases from V and 1 from J; bases not matched to a gene: 4. The CDR3 has 16 amino acids. Germline V gives CDR1 MNHNS, CDR2 SASEGT. The CDR3 region has the DNA TGTGCCAGCAGTGAGTACGGGACAGGGAACACCGGGGAGCTGTTTTTT. Translation gives CASSEYGTGNTGELFF.

This rearrangement joins TRBV5-4 to TRBJ1-5; TRBD1 is a possible D gene (6 bases). CDR1 is SGHNT, CDR2 YYREEE, per germline (reference sequence). The V end was cut by 0 bases, the J end by 7 bases, with 14 bases between. There are 15 residues in the CDR3. CDR3 coding DNA: TGTGCCAGCAGCTTGGGGGGGGCGGTCAACCAGCCCCAGCATTTT. It is translated as CASSLGGAVNQPQHF.

Comments on this clone: Only one base separates this from a far larger clonotype, so it likely reflects a read error. The V and J genes are TRBV2 and TRBJ2-7; weak D call: TRBD1 (6 bases). The CDR3 totals 14 residues. V shed 7 bases and J shed 5 bases, with 18 bases lying between them. Germline V gives CDR1 SNHLY, CDR2 FYNNEI. The CDR3 sequence is CASTFLGASDEQYF. DNA of the CDR3: TGTGCCAGCACCTTCCTGGGGGCGTCGGACGAGCAGTACTTC.

This clone turned up a few times. The chain combines TRBV5-1 with TRBJ2-5; 7 bases agree with TRBD2. The CDR3 sequence is 15 residues long. Per germline, CDR1 SGHRS and CDR2 YFSETQ. Trimming removed 0 bases from V and 5 bases from J; junction bases left unmatched: 7. Here the CDR3 DNA reads TGCGCCAGCAGCTTGGTGGGGGGGAGCCGGGAGACCCAGTACTTC. Its protein product is CASSLVGGSRETQYF.